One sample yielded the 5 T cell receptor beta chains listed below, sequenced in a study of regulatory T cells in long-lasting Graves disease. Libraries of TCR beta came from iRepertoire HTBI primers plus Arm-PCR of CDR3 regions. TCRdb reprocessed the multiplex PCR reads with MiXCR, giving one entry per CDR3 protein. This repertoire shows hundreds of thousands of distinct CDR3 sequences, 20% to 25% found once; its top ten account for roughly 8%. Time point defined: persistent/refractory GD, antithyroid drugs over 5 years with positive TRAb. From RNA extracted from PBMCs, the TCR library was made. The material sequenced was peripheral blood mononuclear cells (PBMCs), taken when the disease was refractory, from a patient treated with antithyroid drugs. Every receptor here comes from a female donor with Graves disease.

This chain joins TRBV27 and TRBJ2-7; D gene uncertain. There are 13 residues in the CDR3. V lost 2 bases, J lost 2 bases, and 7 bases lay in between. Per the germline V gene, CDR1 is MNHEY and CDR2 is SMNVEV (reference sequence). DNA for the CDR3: TGTGCCAGCAGTTTAGGGAATCCCTACGAGCAGTACTTC. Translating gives CASSLGNPYEQYF.

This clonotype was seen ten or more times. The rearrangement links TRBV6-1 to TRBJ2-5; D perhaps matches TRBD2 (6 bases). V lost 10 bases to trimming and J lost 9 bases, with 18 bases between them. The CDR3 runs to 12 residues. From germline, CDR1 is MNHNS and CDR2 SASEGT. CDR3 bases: TGTGCCATCGAGACTAGAAATGGTGCCCAGTACTTC. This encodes CAIETRNGAQYF.

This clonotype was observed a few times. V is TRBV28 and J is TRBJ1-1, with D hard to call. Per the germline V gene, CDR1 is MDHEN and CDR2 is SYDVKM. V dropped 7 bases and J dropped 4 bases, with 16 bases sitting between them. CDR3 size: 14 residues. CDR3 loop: CASTFLIKATEAFF. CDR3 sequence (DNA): TGTGCCAGCACCTTTTTGATAAAGGCCACTGAAGCTTTCTTT. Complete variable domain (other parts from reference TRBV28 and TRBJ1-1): DVKVTQSSRYLVKRTGEKVFLECVQDMDHENMFWYRQDPGLGLRLIYFSYDVKMKEKGDIPEGYSVSREKKERFSLILESASTNQTSMYLCASTFLIKATEAFFGQGTRLTVV.

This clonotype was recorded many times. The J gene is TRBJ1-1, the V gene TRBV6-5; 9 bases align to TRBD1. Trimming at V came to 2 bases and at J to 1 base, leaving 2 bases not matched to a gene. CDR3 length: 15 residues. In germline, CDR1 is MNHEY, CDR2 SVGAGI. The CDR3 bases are TGTGCCAGCAGTTACGCGGGACAGGGGAACACTGAAGCTTTCTTT. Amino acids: CASSYAGQGNTEAFF.

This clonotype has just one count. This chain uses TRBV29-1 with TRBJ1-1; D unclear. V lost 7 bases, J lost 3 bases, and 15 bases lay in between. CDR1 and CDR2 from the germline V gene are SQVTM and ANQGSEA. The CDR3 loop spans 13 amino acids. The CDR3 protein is CSASPSGDTEAFF. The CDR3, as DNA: TGCAGCGCGAGTCCTTCCGGAGACACTGAAGCTTTCTTT.